The subject of this entry is one TCR beta chain. CDR3 length equals 14 residues. V lost 5 bases to trimming and J lost 2 bases; unmatched junction nucleotides: 0. The germline V gene has CDR1 LGHDT and CDR2 YNNKEL (reference sequence). Across about two dozen US areas, participants ranged in age from roughly 18 to 95 years. These data belong to a study of blood T cell repertoires in COVID-19. About the study: Nucleic acid was either cDNA or gDNA, and it came from T cells, B-cell-depleted T cells, or PBMCs.

As originally analysed: It was from reference gene primer amplification that nucleated cell counts were estimated. The data were produced by immunoSEQ multiplex PCR, yet TCRdb's version contains in-frame clones alone and is incomplete. The D gene and trimming were derived from the DNA, and the V and J assignments and clone size from that table. In the table there are 100,000 or so clones, about 86% of which are singletons. This clonotype was obtained from a woman aged 45-65 years who had recovered from COVID-19. The sample comprised PBMCs or T cells enriched from blood (not recorded which). The J gene is TRBJ2-1, the V gene TRBV3-1 (or the pseudogene TRBV3-2), with 10 bases matching TRBD1. The CDR3 is CASSGTGAYNEQFF. The CDR3 DNA sequence: TGTGCCAGCAGCGGGACAGGGGCCTACAATGAGCAGTTCTTC.